The following is a TCR beta chain sequence with its context. Germline V gene lookup returns CDR1 KGHDR and CDR2 SFDVKD. CDR3 length: 14 amino acids. The ends lost 3 bases at V and 5 bases at J; junction bases unmatched: 4. This specimen belongs to a study of blood T cell repertoires in COVID-19. In the study overall: The United States, Italy and Spain provided the acute and convalescent COVID-19 samples. The analysed material was cDNA or gDNA that came from T cells, B-cell-depleted T cells, or PBMCs.

How the authors handled the data: From reference gene primer amplification, estimates of nucleated cell counts were derived. Generated by immunoSEQ multiplex PCR, the TCRdb table keeps only in-frame clones and is missing some. V and J calls and clone size are as listed in that table; D and trimming were resolved from the DNA. The data contain about 220,000 clones, around 82% of them singletons. The TCR sequence derives from a woman aged 70 to 79 with acute or convalescent COVID-19. Material: peripheral blood. The chain couples TRBV24-1 to TRBJ2-7; TRBD1 matches 9 bases. Here the CDR3 DNA reads TGTGCCACCAGTGATGCCCGACAGGGGGACGAGCAGTACTTC. Translating it yields CATSDARQGDEQYF.